This is a list of T cell receptor beta chains from one sample in a study of regulatory T cells in long-lasting Graves disease. TCRdb ran MiXCR on the multiplex PCR reads and lists one entry per CDR3 protein. The sample consists of roughly 500,000 distinct CDR3 sequences, about 12% of them appearing once. These data were likewise used in another study, on T cells in Graves' hyperthyroidism and ophthalmopathy.

The sequencing here drew on peripheral blood mononuclear cells (PBMCs), taken at new diagnosis, from a patient treated with antithyroid drugs. These receptor sequences come from a woman in her twenties or thirties with Graves disease. CDR3s include the opening cysteine and the closing phenylalanine or tryptophan. D genes are given only for firm matches. The listing skips clone size in some rows; elsewhere it reads once, few, many or a size class.

>TRBV7-9|TRBJ2-3|.|TRBD1
CASSPGQGAVTTDTQYF
TGTGCCAGCAGCCCGGGACAGGGTGCGGTCACCACAGATACGCAGTATTTT
>TRBV20-1|TRBJ2-7|few|TRBD1
CSARASGQGYEQYF
TGCAGTGCTAGAGCCTCGGGACAGGGCTACGAGCAGTACTTC
>TRBV10-3|TRBJ1-1|many|.
CAINVRSLPDHTEAFF
TGTGCCATCAATGTACGGAGTCTCCCTGACCACACTGAAGCTTTCTTT
>TRBV11-2|TRBJ1-1|many|.
CASSLDPGGANTEAFF
TGTGCCAGCAGCTTAGATCCAGGAGGGGCTAACACTGAAGCTTTCTTT
>TRBV3-1|TRBJ1-2|many|.
CASSQGAGLEGYTF
TGTGCCAGCAGCCAAGGCGCAGGCTTAGAGGGCTACACCTTC
>TRBV19|TRBJ2-4|few|.
CASSIGRYNEQYF
TGTGCCAGTAGTATAGGAAGGTACAATGAGCAGTACTTC
>TRBV24-1|TRBJ2-5|many|.
CATSDPGTDQETQYF
TGTGCCACCAGTGATCCTGGGACGGATCAAGAGACCCAGTACTTC
>TRBV6-5|TRBJ2-7|many|.
CASSYGAPNYEQYF
TGTGCCAGCAGTTACGGGGCCCCAAACTACGAGCAGTACTTC
>TRBV9|TRBJ2-3|few|.
CASSPRGSSAQLGTDTQYF
TGTGCCAGCAGCCCACGAGGTAGTAGCGCCCAACTTGGTACAGATACGCAGTATTTT
>TRBV27|TRBJ1-1|many|TRBD1
CASSLTGADTEAFF
TGTGCCAGCAGTTTAACAGGGGCCGACACTGAAGCTTTCTTT
>TRBV7-9|TRBJ2-3|many|.
CATEGGDTQYF
TGTGCCACCGAGGGGGGGGATACGCAGTATTTT
>TRBV4-2|TRBJ2-3|few|.
CASSQDLLGTQYF
TGTGCCAGCAGCCAAGACTTACTGGGTACGCAGTATTTT
>TRBV5-4|TRBJ2-7|many|.
CASSLWGLGSEQYF
TGTGCCAGCAGCTTGTGGGGACTGGGGAGCGAGCAGTACTTC
>TRBV20-1|TRBJ2-5|.|.
CSARVRRFLGGQETQYF
TGCAGTGCTAGAGTCCGGCGGTTTTTAGGGGGCCAAGAGACCCAGTACTTC
>TRBV18|TRBJ2-1|many|.
CASSPQGQSIEQFF
TGTGCCAGCTCACCACAAGGACAGAGTATTGAGCAGTTCTTC
>TRBV7-2|TRBJ1-1|few|.
CASSYMPGLMNTEAFF
TGTGCCAGCAGCTACATGCCGGGACTCATGAACACTGAAGCTTTCTTT
>TRBV7-3|TRBJ1-6|.|.
CASSSGFNSPLHF
TGTGCCAGCAGCTCGGGATTCAATTCACCCCTCCACTTT